These 22 T cell receptor beta chains came from one sample sequenced in a study of identical twins. TCRdb fed the 5' RACE reads into MiXCR, producing one record per CDR3 protein. The repertoire holds some 660,000 distinct CDR3 sequences, with more than 6.5% as singletons. These data were also filed under a second study, of yellow fever vaccine responses in identical twins.

Sequencing was performed on PBMCs. All receptors come from a woman younger than 30 in good health.

This clonotype has only a few counts. This chain connects TRBV9 to TRBJ2-5; D is perhaps TRBD1 or TRBD2 (5 bases each). Germline CDR1 SGDLS, CDR2 YYNGEE. The CDR3 loop spans 15 amino acids. V shed 0 bases and J shed 2 bases, with 11 bases lying between them. For the CDR3, the DNA is TGTGCCAGCAGCGTAGTGGGCAGGGAGCAAGAGACCCAGTACTTC. Its translation is CASSVVGREQETQYF.

In regard to this clonotype: Possible read error: a much larger clone is one base away. The V call is TRBV2, the J call TRBJ2-7; a weak D match, TRBD2 (6 bases). V dropped 8 bases and J dropped 5 bases, with 22 bases sitting between them. From germline, CDR1 is SNHLY and CDR2 FYNNEI. The CDR3 is 15 amino acids. The CDR3 region has the DNA TGTGCCAGCGGTTCCCTTGCGGGAAACATCCACGAGCAGTACTTC. The encoded protein is CASGSLAGNIHEQYF.

Ten or more counts support this clonotype. The rearrangement links TRBV11-2 to TRBJ2-2; 12 bases fit TRBD2. The J segment lost 0 bases and the V segment lost 0 bases, leaving 14 bases of the junction unmatched. The CDR3 spans 22 residues. Germline V gene sequence: CDR1 SGHAT, CDR2 FQNNGV. Here the CDR3 DNA reads TGTGCCAGCAGCTTAGATCAGCGGTTCGGGACTAGCGGGCATTCGAACACCGGGGAGCTGTTTTTT. Translating gives CASSLDQRFGTSGHSNTGELFF.

The genes are TRBV7-9 and TRBJ2-3; a weak D match, TRBD1 (5 bases). Germline CDR1 is SEHNR and CDR2 is FQNEAQ (reference sequence). V lost 4 bases and J 5 bases, leaving 10 bases between the germline ends. The CDR3 loop spans 13 amino acids. As DNA, the CDR3 is TGTGCCAGCAGCTCCCCAGGGCAAGATACGCAGTATTTT. Translated, it gives CASSSPGQDTQYF.

There are a few counts of this clonotype. The V and J genes are TRBV15 and TRBJ2-1; D not resolved. The V end lost 3 bases, the J end lost 8 bases, and 17 bases lay between the germline ends. CDR3 size: 15 residues. CDR1 is LNHNV and CDR2 is YYDKDF in the germline V gene (reference sequence). The CDR3 sequence: CATSSERGRLHEQFF. DNA of the CDR3: TGTGCCACCAGCAGCGAGAGAGGTAGGCTCCATGAGCAGTTCTTC.

This clonotype came up many times. J is TRBJ2-7 and V is TRBV28; 11 bases map to TRBD2. V lost 8 bases and J lost 2; bases outside the gene matches: 11. This CDR3 has 16 amino acids. Germline V gives CDR1 MDHEN, CDR2 SYDVKM. In DNA form, the CDR3 reads TGTGCCAGCGGGAATAGCGGGAGGGAACGCACCTACGAGCAGTACTTC. It specifies CASGNSGRERTYEQYF. The full variable domain, with the rest looked up from reference TRBV28 and TRBJ2-7, is DVKVTQSSRYLVKRTGEKVFLECVQDMDHENMFWYRQDPGLGLRLIYFSYDVKMKEKGDIPEGYSVSREKKERFSLILESASTNQTSMYLCASGNSGRERTYEQYFGPGTRLTVT.

The rearrangement links TRBV27 to TRBJ2-3, with D perhaps being TRBD1 or TRBD2 (5 bases each). Trimming pared 2 bases from V and 0 bases from J, leaving 12 bases between. The CDR3 runs to 16 residues. CDR1 is MNHEY, CDR2 SMNVEV, per germline (reference sequence). The CDR3 bases are TGTGCCAGCAGTTTAGGTGGTTGGGGGAGCACAGATACGCAGTATTTT. It codes for CASSLGGWGSTDTQYF.

The chain employs TRBV23-1 and TRBJ2-1; 10 bases align to TRBD1. TRBV23-1 is an ORF, with its function uncertain. CDR3 length: 16 residues. J was trimmed by 0 bases and V by 4 bases; bases with no gene match: 3. CDR3 sequence: CASSRDRGSSYNEQFF. CDR3 DNA sequence: TGCGCCAGCAGTCGGGACAGGGGAAGCTCCTACAATGAGCAGTTCTTC.

The table lists this clonotype with many counts. The chain employs TRBV4-1 and TRBJ1-5, with D tentatively TRBD1 (6 bases). V lost 0 bases, J lost 6 bases, and 15 bases lay in between. Germline assignment: CDR1 MGHRA and CDR2 YSYEKL. CDR3 length: 16 residues. As DNA, the CDR3 is TGCGCCAGCAGCCAAGAGGGTGGGGGGCTCGGTCAGCCCCAGCATTTT. The encoded protein is CASSQEGGGLGQPQHF.

A few counts support this clonotype. The chain recombines TRBV6-5 with TRBJ1-1; 8 bases line up with TRBD1. V lost 4 bases, J lost 1 base, and 5 bases stayed unmatched. There are 15 residues in the CDR3. Germline V gene data show CDR1 as MNHEY and CDR2 as SVGAGI. The chain's CDR3 is CASSSPRGPNTEAFF. The CDR3 bases are TGTGCCAGCAGTTCTCCCAGGGGGCCGAACACTGAAGCTTTCTTT.

This clonotype was seen many times. V and J are TRBV7-9 and TRBJ2-7; D is perhaps TRBD1 (6 bases). Germline CDR1 and CDR2: SEHNR and FQNEAQ (reference sequence). V was cut by 5 bases and J by 9 bases, with 17 bases left in between. There are 13 residues in the CDR3. The CDR3 is CASSLDSIRGQYF. CDR3 coding DNA: TGTGCCAGCAGCCTCGACAGTATCAGGGGGCAGTACTTC.

This clonotype has ten or more counts. The rearrangement joins TRBV27 to TRBJ2-5; TRBD2 aligns across 8 bases. Germline loops: CDR1 MNHEY, CDR2 SMNVEV (reference sequence). The CDR3 has 14 amino acids. J lost 5 bases, V lost 1 base, and 3 bases had no gene match. CDR3 region: CASSLFGRAETQYF. The CDR3 nucleotides read TGTGCCAGCAGTTTATTCGGGAGGGCGGAGACCCAGTACTTC.

The sample holds a few counts of this clonotype. This chain links TRBV7-8 with TRBJ2-3; unclear D gene. The CDR3 contains 15 residues. Germline CDR1 reads SGHVS; CDR2 reads FQNEAQ. The V and J ends lost 3 bases and 1 base respectively, with 11 bases between them. The CDR3 region has the DNA TGTGCCAGCAGCTTCCTGAGAGGAGGCACAGATACGCAGTATTTT. Translating it yields CASSFLRGGTDTQYF.

This clonotype was recorded a few times. This rearrangement joins TRBV20-1 to TRBJ2-3; 14 bases line up with TRBD2. Per germline, CDR1 DFQATT and CDR2 SNEGSKA (reference sequence). Losses at the gene ends were 0 bases for V and 7 bases for J; bases not matched to a gene: 12. The CDR3 covers 18 residues. As DNA, the CDR3 is TGCAGTGCTAGAGATCAGAGACTAGCGGGAGGGCCGTGGAATACGCAGTATTTT. It codes for CSARDQRLAGGPWNTQYF.

The chain uses TRBV5-5 and TRBJ2-7; D ambiguous. Germline V gene lookup returns CDR1 SGHKS and CDR2 YYEKEE (reference sequence). Trimming pared 0 bases from V and 3 bases from J, leaving 16 bases between. The CDR3 runs 16 residues. Written as DNA, the CDR3 is TGTGCCAGCAGCTTGGCTGGGGATCCTCGGAGCTACGAGCAGTACTTC. This translates into CASSLAGDPRSYEQYF.

Many counts were recorded for this clonotype. V gene TRBV10-3 combines with J gene TRBJ2-2; maybe TRBD2 (6 bases). From germline, CDR1 is ENHRY and CDR2 SYGVKD. V shed 4 bases and J shed 4 bases, with 16 bases lying between them. The length of the CDR3 is 16 residues. The CDR3 region has the DNA TGTGCCATCAGTGTGGGACTTCTTCACTCCACCGGGGAGCTGTTTTTT. Protein: CAISVGLLHSTGELFF.

This chain links TRBV7-2 with TRBJ2-7, with D perhaps TRBD1 (6 bases). The CDR3 runs 15 residues. CDR1 SGHTA and CDR2 FQGNSA come from the germline V gene. Trimming stripped 4 bases from V and 4 bases from J, with 17 bases between. The CDR3 sequence is CASSSNRARGYEQYF. CDR3 sequence (DNA): TGTGCCAGCAGCTCGAACAGGGCAAGGGGGTACGAGCAGTACTTC.

This clonotype was found a few times. The chain joins TRBV20-1 to TRBJ2-7; D possibly uses TRBD1 or TRBD2 (5 bases each). This CDR3 comprises 15 residues. Trimming shortened V by 0 bases and J by 0 bases, and 12 bases separated the two germline ends. CDR1 and CDR2 (germline): DFQATT, SNEGSKA (reference sequence). CDR3 in amino acids: CSARDLGRSSYEQYF. CDR3 nucleotides: TGCAGTGCTAGAGATTTGGGACGGAGCTCCTACGAGCAGTACTTC.

The genes are TRBV20-1 and TRBJ2-3; 14 nucleotides match TRBD2. V lost 6 bases and J lost 0; bases outside the gene matches: 11. Germline lookup yields CDR1 DFQATT and CDR2 SNEGSKA (reference sequence). The CDR3 is made up of 18 amino acids. The CDR3 reads CSARGLAGVGLSTDTQYF. The DNA for the CDR3 is TGCAGTGCCAGGGGACTAGCGGGAGTTGGCCTTAGCACAGATACGCAGTATTTT.

This clonotype was counted only a few times. The chain uses TRBV5-1 and TRBJ2-2, with a tentative D call TRBD2 (6 bases). V dropped 2 bases and J dropped 2 bases, with 16 bases sitting between them. The germline V gene encodes CDR1 SGHRS and CDR2 YFSETQ. The length of the CDR3 is 17 residues. The CDR3 reads CASSLSSAGINTGELFF. The CDR3 DNA follows: TGCGCCAGCAGCTTATCTAGCGCTGGAATTAACACCGGGGAGCTGTTTTTT.

About this clonotype: The junction and the germline gene differ at one end; a read error may be behind it. The chain has TRBV6-1 and TRBJ2-1, with TRBD2 matching over 10 bases. The CDR3 runs to 15 residues. The V gene's germline CDR1 is MNHNS and CDR2 SASEGT. CDR3 in amino acids: CASREAGGLRNEQFF. CDR3 nucleotide sequence: TGTGCCAGCAGAGAAGCGGGAGGGCTTCGTAATGAGCAGTTCTTC.

In this sample, this clonotype turned up a few times. V and J are TRBV2 and TRBJ2-7, with D maybe TRBD1 (6 bases). From germline, CDR1 is SNHLY and CDR2 FYNNEI. This CDR3 is 15 amino acids long. V lost 8 bases to trimming and J lost 0 bases, with 17 bases between them. DNA for the CDR3: TGTGCCAGCGCTGAGAGGACAGTCCGCTCCTACGAGCAGTACTTC. Residues: CASAERTVRSYEQYF.